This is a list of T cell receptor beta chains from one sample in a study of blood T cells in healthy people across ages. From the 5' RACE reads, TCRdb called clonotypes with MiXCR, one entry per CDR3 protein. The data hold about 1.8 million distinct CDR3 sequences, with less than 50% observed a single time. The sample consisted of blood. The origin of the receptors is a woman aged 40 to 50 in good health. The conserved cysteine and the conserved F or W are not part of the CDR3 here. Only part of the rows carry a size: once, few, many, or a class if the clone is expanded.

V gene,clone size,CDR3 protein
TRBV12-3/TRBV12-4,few,ASSLGRGGRVGLDTQY
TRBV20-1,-,SAPARANYGYT
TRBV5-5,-,ASSSRPLGGGDLGVEQF
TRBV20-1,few,SALIPGALTYEQY
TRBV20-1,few,SARDEGLAKNIQY
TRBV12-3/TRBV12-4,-,ASSSADSWGEQY
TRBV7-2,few,ASSYGTPGPYEQY
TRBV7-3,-,ASGLNAAGVYNEQF
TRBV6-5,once,ASSYSSVFRTGNEKLF
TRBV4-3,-,ASSQGSQGACEAF
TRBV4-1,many,ASSQDRAGGPYNEQF
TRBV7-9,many,ASQGTDTQY
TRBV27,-,ASSAGTIGNQY
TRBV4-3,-,ASSHTDREVYGYT
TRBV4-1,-,ASRGLDRGLGEQY
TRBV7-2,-,AGVAGVDEQF
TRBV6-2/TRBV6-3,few,ASSLQGIEQF
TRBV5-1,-,ASSLDGLGEQF